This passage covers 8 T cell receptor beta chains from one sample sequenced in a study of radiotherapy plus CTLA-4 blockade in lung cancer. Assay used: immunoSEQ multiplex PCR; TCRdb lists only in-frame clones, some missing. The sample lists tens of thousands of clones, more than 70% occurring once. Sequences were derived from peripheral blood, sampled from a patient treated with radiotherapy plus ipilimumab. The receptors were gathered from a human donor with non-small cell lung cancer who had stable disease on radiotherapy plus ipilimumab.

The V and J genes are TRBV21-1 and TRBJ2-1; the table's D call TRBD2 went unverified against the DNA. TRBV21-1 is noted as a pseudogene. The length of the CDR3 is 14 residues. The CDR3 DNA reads TGTGCCAGCAGCATGCGGGGGGCGGGCAATGAGCAGTTCTTC. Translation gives CASSMRGAGNEQFF.

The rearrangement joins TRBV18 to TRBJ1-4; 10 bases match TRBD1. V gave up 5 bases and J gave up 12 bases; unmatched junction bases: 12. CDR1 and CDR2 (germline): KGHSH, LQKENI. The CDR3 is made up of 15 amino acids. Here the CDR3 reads CASSSSTGGMQELFF. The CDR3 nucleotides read TGTGCCAGCTCATCCTCGACAGGGGGCATGCAGGAACTGTTTTTT.

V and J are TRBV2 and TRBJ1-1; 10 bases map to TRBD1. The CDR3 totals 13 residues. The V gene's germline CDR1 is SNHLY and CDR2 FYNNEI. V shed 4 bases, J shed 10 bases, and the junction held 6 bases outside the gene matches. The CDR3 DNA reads TGTGCCAGCAGTGGGGACAGGGGATCGGGAGCTTTCTTT. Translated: CASSGDRGSGAFF.

The CDR3 sequence: CASSDGTGGPDTQYF. CDR3 bases: TGTGCCAGCAGTGACGGGACAGGGGGCCCAGATACGCAGTATTTT. This rearrangement joins TRBV6-4 to TRBJ2-3, with 12 bases identical to TRBD1. Germline loops: CDR1 MRHNA, CDR2 SNTAGT. The CDR3 consists of 15 residues. V gave up 2 bases and J gave up 4 bases; unmatched junction bases: 1.

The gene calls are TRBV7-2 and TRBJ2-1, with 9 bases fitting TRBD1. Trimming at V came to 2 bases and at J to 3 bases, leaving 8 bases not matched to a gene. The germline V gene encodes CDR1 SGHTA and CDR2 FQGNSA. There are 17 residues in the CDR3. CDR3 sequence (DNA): TGTGCCAGCAGCTTAACGATTTACAGGGGGCACTACAATGAGCAGTTCTTC. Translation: CASSLTIYRGHYNEQFF.

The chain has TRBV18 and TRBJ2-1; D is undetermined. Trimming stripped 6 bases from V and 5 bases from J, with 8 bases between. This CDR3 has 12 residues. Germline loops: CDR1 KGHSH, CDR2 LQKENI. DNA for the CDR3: TGTGCCAGCTCGTTCACTGACAATGAGCAGTTCTTC. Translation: CASSFTDNEQFF.

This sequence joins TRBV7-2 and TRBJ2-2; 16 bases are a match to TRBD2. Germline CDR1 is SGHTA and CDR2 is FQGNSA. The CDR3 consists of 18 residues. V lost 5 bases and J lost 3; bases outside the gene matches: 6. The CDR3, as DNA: TGTGCCAGCAGCCCCGAGGGACTAGCGGGAGGGTACACCGGGGAGCTGTTTTTT. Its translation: CASSPEGLAGGYTGELFF.

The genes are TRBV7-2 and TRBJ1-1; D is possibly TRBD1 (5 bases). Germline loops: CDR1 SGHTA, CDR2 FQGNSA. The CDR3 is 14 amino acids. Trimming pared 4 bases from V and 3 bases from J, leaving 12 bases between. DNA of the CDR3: TGTGCCAGCAGCTCCCTTTGGGGGGACACTGAAGCTTTCTTT. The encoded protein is CASSSLWGDTEAFF.